These 20 T cell receptor beta chains share one sample of origin, sequenced in a study of T cells after yellow fever vaccination. TCRdb re-analysed the 5' RACE reads in MiXCR, keeping a single row per CDR3 protein. The sample yields hundreds of thousands of distinct CDR3 sequences, about 4% seen once. Sequencing was performed on PBMCs, taken 5 days after the yellow fever booster vaccination. The receptor set was obtained from a young man who received the YFV17D yellow fever vaccine.

The gene calls are TRBV5-1 and TRBJ1-3, with a weak D call TRBD1 (6 bases). The ends were cut back, 4 bases at V and 3 bases at J, with 17 bases in the middle. CDR1 is SGHRS, CDR2 YFSETQ, per germline. This CDR3 has 16 amino acids. CDR3 in amino acids: CASSPTTGISGNTIYF. CDR3 bases: TGCGCCAGCAGCCCCACTACAGGGATAAGTGGAAACACCATATATTTT.

This chain uses TRBV6-1 with TRBJ2-5, with no clear D. Germline CDR1 MNHNS, CDR2 SASEGT. The CDR3 spans 15 residues. The V end was cut by 2 bases, the J end by 2 bases, with 12 bases between. CDR3 nucleotides: TGTGCCAGCAGTGAATTGGATAGCACACAAGAGACCCAGTACTTC. Translation gives CASSELDSTQETQYF.

This clonotype was recorded at least ten times. CDR3 nucleotide sequence: TGCAGTGCTAGTGGACTAGCGGGGGGAAGCACAGATACGCAGTATTTT. Its translation: CSASGLAGGSTDTQYF. V usage is TRBV20-1 and J usage is TRBJ2-3; 14 bases match TRBD2. V trimming: 3 bases; J trimming: 0 bases; junction bases outside the gene matches: 2. This CDR3 spans 16 amino acids. Germline CDR1 and CDR2: DFQATT and SNEGSKA (reference sequence).

The rearrangement links TRBV7-9 to TRBJ1-3; D unclear. V lost 3 bases and J 0 bases, leaving 12 bases between the germline ends. The CDR3 has 16 amino acids. CDR1 and CDR2 from the germline V gene are SEHNR and FQNEAQ (reference sequence). In nucleotides, the CDR3 is TGTGCCAGCAGCTTCTCGCGGGCCGTCTCTGGAAACACCATATATTTT. Translating it yields CASSFSRAVSGNTIYF. The whole variable domain, remainder taken from reference TRBV7-9 and TRBJ1-3, is DTGVSQNPRHKITKRGQNVTFRCDPISEHNRLYWYRQTLGQGPEFLTYFQNEAQLEKSRLLSDRFSAERPKGSFSTLEIQRTEQGDSAMYLCASSFSRAVSGNTIYFGEGSWLTVV.

This clonotype was observed a few times. This chain links TRBV29-1 with TRBJ2-6, with D perhaps TRBD2 (6 bases). This CDR3 comprises 16 residues. Germline loops: CDR1 SQVTM, CDR2 ANQGSEA. Between the trimmed V and J ends, which lost 7 bases and 0 bases, there was a span of 16 bases. As DNA, the CDR3 is TGCAGCGCTTCACGGGGGAGAGCCTCTGGGGCCAACGTCCTGACTTTC. Amino acids: CSASRGRASGANVLTF.

This clonotype has a count of ten or more. The gene calls are TRBV27 and TRBJ1-6, with D tentatively TRBD1 (5 bases). This CDR3 spans 15 amino acids. Germline CDR1 MNHEY, CDR2 SMNVEV (reference sequence). The germline V and J ends were trimmed by 6 bases and 9 bases, with 18 bases remaining between them. The CDR3 DNA reads as TGTGCCAGCAGGGCGAGACAGTCCCTTTCTTCACCCCTCCACTTT. Translation: CASRARQSLSSPLHF.

The chain is built from TRBV5-6 and TRBJ1-2, with TRBD1 matching 8 bases. The V segment lost 4 bases and the J segment 7 bases; nucleotides outside the gene matches: 18. Germline CDR1 and CDR2: SGHDT and YYEEEE. This CDR3 spans 17 amino acids. CDR3: CASSRSDRGIAAVGYTF. DNA of the CDR3: TGTGCCAGCAGCCGATCTGACAGGGGAATAGCGGCAGTTGGCTACACCTTC.

The V and J genes are TRBV5-5 and TRBJ2-2; either TRBD1 or TRBD2 may fit D (6 bases each). The V end lost 0 bases, the J end lost 6 bases, and 18 bases lay between the germline ends. This CDR3 region has 17 residues. Germline CDR1 reads SGHKS; CDR2 reads YYEKEE (reference sequence). The CDR3 spells CASSLVRGKSGAGELFF. CDR3 in DNA: TGTGCCAGCAGCTTGGTCAGGGGTAAATCGGGGGCCGGGGAGCTGTTTTTT.

In nucleotides, the CDR3 is TGCGCCAGCACGACAACCGGGACAGGGAATGAAAAACTGTTTTTT. Its protein is CASTTTGTGNEKLFF. The genes are TRBV5-1 and TRBJ1-4; 9 bases line up with TRBD1. Germline assignment: CDR1 SGHRS and CDR2 YFSETQ. The V gene end was trimmed by 6 bases and the J gene end by 5 bases; junction bases not matched to a gene: 8. This CDR3 has 15 residues.

This clonotype was counted at least ten times. The gene calls are TRBV12-3 or TRBV12-4 and TRBJ1-4, with unresolved D. The germline V and J ends were trimmed by 3 bases and 0 bases, with 5 bases remaining between them. The CDR3 has 14 residues. CDR3 protein: CASSFRATNEKLFF. The CDR3 DNA reads as TGTGCCAGCAGTTTCAGAGCAACTAATGAAAAACTGTTTTTT.

The chain joins TRBV6-1 to TRBJ2-7; D gene uncertain. V dropped 4 bases and J dropped 1 base, with 8 bases sitting between them. In germline, CDR1 is MNHNS, CDR2 SASEGT. The CDR3 extends over 13 amino acids. The CDR3 loop reads CASSVAVSYEQYF. The CDR3 region has the DNA TGTGCCAGCAGTGTCGCGGTGTCCTACGAGCAGTACTTC.

The J gene is TRBJ1-6, the V gene TRBV7-8; weak D call: TRBD1 (5 bases). Trimming shortened V by 5 bases and J by 4 bases, and 18 bases separated the two germline ends. The CDR3 totals 17 residues. Per germline, CDR1 SGHVS and CDR2 FQNEAQ. The CDR3 is CASSPWGRGEYNSPLHF. In DNA form, the CDR3 reads TGTGCCAGCAGCCCCTGGGGCAGAGGGGAGTATAATTCACCCCTCCACTTT.

This clonotype showed up just a few times. The rearrangement links TRBV6-6 to TRBJ1-6; D possibly corresponds to TRBD1 (6 bases). The germline CDR1 and CDR2 sequences are MNHNY and SVGAGI (reference sequence). This CDR3 has 18 residues. V lost 8 bases and J lost 6, with 26 bases in between. CDR3 DNA sequence: TGTGCCAGCTCTTTGCACCCGGGACATCAAAAGAGTAATTCACCCCTCCACTTT. Translated: CASSLHPGHQKSNSPLHF.

The chain joins TRBV7-2 to TRBJ2-1, with 8 bases identical to TRBD2. Germline V CDR1 and CDR2: SGHTA, FQGNSA. The CDR3 is 14 amino acids. The junction had 5 bases not matched to a gene; V was cut back by 1 base and J by 9 bases. The CDR3 nucleotides are TGTGCCAGCAGCTTAGGCGGGGGGCCCTCTGAGCAGTTCTTC. Residues: CASSLGGGPSEQFF.

This clonotype was counted many times. This chain links TRBV20-1 with TRBJ1-4; no firm D call. The V gene lost 7 bases and the J gene lost 8 bases, with 14 bases spanning the gap. In germline, CDR1 is DFQATT, CDR2 SNEGSKA (reference sequence). The CDR3 contains 12 residues. CDR3 DNA: TGCAGTGTCGCCCCAGAGAACGAAAAACTGTTTTTT. Translated, it gives CSVAPENEKLFF.

This clonotype was observed at least ten times. This chain joins TRBV27 and TRBJ1-6, with D possibly TRBD1 on 5 matching bases. Germline CDR1 and CDR2: MNHEY and SMNVEV (reference sequence). The CDR3 extends over 12 amino acids. Trimming took 7 bases from V and 10 from J, leaving 11 bases between them. The CDR3 DNA follows: TGTGCCAGCAAAGGGGTAGGGTCACCCCTCCACTTT. As protein: CASKGVGSPLHF.

This clonotype has just a few counts. Written as DNA, the CDR3 is TGTGCCAGCAGCTTAGACCTACAGGGTAGAGGCTACACCTTC. Translation gives CASSLDLQGRGYTF. The V call is TRBV7-2, the J call TRBJ1-2; weak D call: TRBD1 (6 bases). Trimming shortened V by 1 base and J by 8 bases, and 14 bases separated the two germline ends. Germline values: CDR1 SGHTA, CDR2 FQGNSA. The CDR3 totals 14 residues.

This clonotype was detected many times. The rearrangement joins TRBV4-2 to TRBJ1-1; D is ambiguous. Germline CDR1 is LGHNA and CDR2 is YNFKEQ. The germline V and J ends were trimmed by 2 bases and 8 bases, with 9 bases remaining between them. This CDR3 region has 12 residues. CDR3 nucleotides: TGTGCCAGCAGCCAACCCCCCGGGGAAGCTTTCTTT. This codes for CASSQPPGEAFF.

This clonotype occurred a few times. This rearrangement joins TRBV20-1 to TRBJ2-4, with D possibly called TRBD1 or TRBD2 (5 bases each). This CDR3 is built from 14 residues. The germline V and J ends were trimmed by 2 bases and 2 bases, with 10 bases remaining between them. Germline V CDR1 and CDR2: DFQATT, SNEGSKA (reference sequence). CDR3: CSARNGGPKNIQYF. DNA of the CDR3: TGCAGTGCTAGAAATGGGGGTCCCAAAAACATTCAGTACTTC.

This clonotype was seen a handful of times. The chain combines TRBV4-1 with TRBJ1-2; D possibly corresponds to TRBD1 (6 bases). CDR3 size: 17 residues. Germline V gene data show CDR1 as MGHRA and CDR2 as YSYEKL. With 0 bases removed from V and 5 bases from J, the gap between germline ends came to 19 bases. The DNA for the CDR3 is TGCGCCAGCAGCCAAGACCCCGCAGGGGCGGAGTGGTATGGCTACACCTTC. Translated, it gives CASSQDPAGAEWYGYTF.